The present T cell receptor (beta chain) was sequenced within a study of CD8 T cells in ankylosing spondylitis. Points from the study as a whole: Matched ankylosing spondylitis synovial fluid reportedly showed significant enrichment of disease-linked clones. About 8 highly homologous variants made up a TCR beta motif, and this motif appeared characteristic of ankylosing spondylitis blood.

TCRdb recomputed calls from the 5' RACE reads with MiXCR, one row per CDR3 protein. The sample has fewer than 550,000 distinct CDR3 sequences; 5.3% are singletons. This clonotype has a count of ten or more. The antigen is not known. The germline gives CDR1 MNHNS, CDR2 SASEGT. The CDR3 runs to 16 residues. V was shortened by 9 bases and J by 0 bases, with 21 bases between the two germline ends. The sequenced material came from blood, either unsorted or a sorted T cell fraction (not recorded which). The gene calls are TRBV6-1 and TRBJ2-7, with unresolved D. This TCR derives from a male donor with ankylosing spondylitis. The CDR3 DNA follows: TGTGCCAGTCGAAGGTTTCTTTTTTTGAGCTCCTACGAGCAGTACTTC. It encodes CASRRFLFLSSYEQYF.